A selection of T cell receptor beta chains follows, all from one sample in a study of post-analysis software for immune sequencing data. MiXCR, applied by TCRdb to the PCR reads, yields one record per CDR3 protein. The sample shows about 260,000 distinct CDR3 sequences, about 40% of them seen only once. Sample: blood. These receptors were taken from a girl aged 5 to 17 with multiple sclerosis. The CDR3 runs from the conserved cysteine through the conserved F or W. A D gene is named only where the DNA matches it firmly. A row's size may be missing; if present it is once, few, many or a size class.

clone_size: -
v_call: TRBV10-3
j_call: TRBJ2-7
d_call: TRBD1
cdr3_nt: TGTGCCATCGGCGGTACCGACAGGGCGGACGAGCAGTACTTC
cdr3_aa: CAIGGTDRADEQYF

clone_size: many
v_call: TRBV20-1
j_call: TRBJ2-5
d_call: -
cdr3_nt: TGCAGTGCTAGCGGGCTGACGGGAGAGACCCAGTACTTC
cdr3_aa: CSASGLTGETQYF

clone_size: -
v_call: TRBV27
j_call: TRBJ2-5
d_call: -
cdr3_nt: TGTGCCAGCAGTTTGTCACGGGGGTGGCAAGAGACCCAGTACTTC
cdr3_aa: CASSLSRGWQETQYF

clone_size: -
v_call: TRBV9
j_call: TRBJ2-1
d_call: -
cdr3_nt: TGTGCCAGCAGCGTAGGGGGGGCGAGTGAGCAGTTCTTC
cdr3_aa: CASSVGGASEQFF

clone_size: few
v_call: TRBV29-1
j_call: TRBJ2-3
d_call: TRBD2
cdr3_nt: TGCAGCGGAACTAGCGGGGGGGCCAGGGATACGCAGTATTTT
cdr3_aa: CSGTSGGARDTQYF

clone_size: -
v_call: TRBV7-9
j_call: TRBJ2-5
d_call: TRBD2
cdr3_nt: TGTGCCAGCAGCTTAGTTCCTAGCGGGAGTGAGACCCAGTACTTC
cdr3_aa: CASSLVPSGSETQYF

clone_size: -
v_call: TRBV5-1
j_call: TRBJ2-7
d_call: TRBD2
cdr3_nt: TGCGCCAGCAGCCAGGGCGGGGGTACTTCTGGGGACGAGCAGTACTTC
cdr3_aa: CASSQGGGTSGDEQYF

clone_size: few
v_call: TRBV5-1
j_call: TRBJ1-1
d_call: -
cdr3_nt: TGCGCCAGCAGCTCCGGAGGGGCCGCTGGCACTGAAGCTTTCTTT
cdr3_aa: CASSSGGAAGTEAFF

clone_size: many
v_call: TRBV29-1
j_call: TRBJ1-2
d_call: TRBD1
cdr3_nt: TGCAGCGTTGAAGATTCGGGACAGGCGTCGGGTTATGGCTACACCTTC
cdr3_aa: CSVEDSGQASGYGYTF

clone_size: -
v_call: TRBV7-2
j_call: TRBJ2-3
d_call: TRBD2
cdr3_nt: TGTGCCAGCAGCCCTACACGGGGGGGGGTGGATACGCAGTATTTT
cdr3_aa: CASSPTRGGVDTQYF

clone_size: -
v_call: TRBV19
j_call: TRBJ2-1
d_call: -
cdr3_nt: TGTGCCAGTAGCCCAATTGCAGCAGATGAGCAGTTCTTC
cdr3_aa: CASSPIAADEQFF

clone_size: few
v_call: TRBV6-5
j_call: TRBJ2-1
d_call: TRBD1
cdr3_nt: TGTGCCAGCAGTTATCAACCCTGGACAGGGTCTGTCAATGAGCAGTTCTTC
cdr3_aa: CASSYQPWTGSVNEQFF

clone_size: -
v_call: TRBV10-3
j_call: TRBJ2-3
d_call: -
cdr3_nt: TGTGCCAGCAGTGAAGGCAGGGAGGCAGATACGCAGTATTTT
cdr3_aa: CASSEGREADTQYF

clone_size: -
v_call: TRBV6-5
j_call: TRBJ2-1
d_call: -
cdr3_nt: TGTGCCAGTGGGGCCCGGGGCGGTGAGCAGTTCTTC
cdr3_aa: CASGARGGEQFF

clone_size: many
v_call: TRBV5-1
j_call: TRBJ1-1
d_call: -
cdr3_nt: TGCGCCAGCAGGCTCCCAGGGGACGGCACTGAAGCTTTCTTT
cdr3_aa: CASRLPGDGTEAFF

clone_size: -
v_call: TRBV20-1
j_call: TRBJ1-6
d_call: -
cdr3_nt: TGCAGTGCTAGAGATAGTAGCAGGGCCTATAATTCACCCCTCCACTTT
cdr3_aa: CSARDSSRAYNSPLHF

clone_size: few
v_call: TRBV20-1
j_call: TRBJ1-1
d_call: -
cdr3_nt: TGCAGTGCTAGAGAGCCATACAAATACACTGAAGCTTTCTTT
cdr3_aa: CSAREPYKYTEAFF

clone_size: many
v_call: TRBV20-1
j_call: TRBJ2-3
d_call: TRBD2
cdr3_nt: TGCAGTGCTATTACTCCGGGACTAGTGAGCACAGATACGCAGTATTTT
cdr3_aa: CSAITPGLVSTDTQYF

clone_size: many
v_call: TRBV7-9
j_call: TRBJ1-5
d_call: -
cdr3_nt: TGTGCCAGCAGCTTAGGGTCAACCCAAGGGATCCAGCCCCAGCATTTT
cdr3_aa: CASSLGSTQGIQPQHF

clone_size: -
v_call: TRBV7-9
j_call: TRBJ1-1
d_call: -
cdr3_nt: TGTGCCAGCAGCCCTGATCTCCAGAACACTGAAGCTTTCTTT
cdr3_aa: CASSPDLQNTEAFF

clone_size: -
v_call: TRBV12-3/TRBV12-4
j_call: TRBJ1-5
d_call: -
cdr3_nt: TGTGCCAGCAGCACCAAGGGGCCCCAACAGCCCCAGCATTTT
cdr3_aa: CASSTKGPQQPQHF

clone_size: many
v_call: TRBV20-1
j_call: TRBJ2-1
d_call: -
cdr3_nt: TGCAGTGCTGCGACCGAACACTCAGAGCAGTTCTTC
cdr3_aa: CSAATEHSEQFF

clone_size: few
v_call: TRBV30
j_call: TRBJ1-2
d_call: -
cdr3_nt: TGTGCCTGGTACCGGGACCGAGCGCCGGGGGTAAATGGCTACACCTTC
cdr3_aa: CAWYRDRAPGVNGYTF

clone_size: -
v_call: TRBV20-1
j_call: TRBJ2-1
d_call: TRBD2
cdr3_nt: TGCAGTGCTAGCGGGGGGGCCTTCAATGAGCAGTTCTTC
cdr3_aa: CSASGGAFNEQFF

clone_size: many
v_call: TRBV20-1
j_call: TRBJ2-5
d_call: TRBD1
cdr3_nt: TGCAGTGCTCACGTCCCGGGACAGGGGCAAGAGACCCAGTACTTC
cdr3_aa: CSAHVPGQGQETQYF

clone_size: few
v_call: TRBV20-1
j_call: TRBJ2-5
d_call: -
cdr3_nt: TGCAGTGCTAGATCCGGCAGGGGAAGGGTGGATGAGCAGTACTTC
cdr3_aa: CSARSGRGRVDEQYF

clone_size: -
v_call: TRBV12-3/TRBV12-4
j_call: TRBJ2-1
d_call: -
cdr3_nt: TGTGCCAGCAGCCCTTTGGGGGGACCGTTGCGGTATGAGCAGTTCTTC
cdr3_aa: CASSPLGGPLRYEQFF

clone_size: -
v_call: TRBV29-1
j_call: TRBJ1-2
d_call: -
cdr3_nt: TGCAGCCTGCGGGGGGACGGCGGCTACACCTTC
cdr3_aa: CSLRGDGGYTF

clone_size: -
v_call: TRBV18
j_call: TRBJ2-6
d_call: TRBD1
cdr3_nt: TGTGCCAGCTCACCCCGACAGGGGGCGGCTGGGGCCAACGTCCTGACTTTC
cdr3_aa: CASSPRQGAAGANVLTF

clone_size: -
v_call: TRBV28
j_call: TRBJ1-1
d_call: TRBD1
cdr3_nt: TGTGCCAGCAACCCAGGGGGGAGAACTGAAGCTTTCTTT
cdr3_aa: CASNPGGRTEAFF

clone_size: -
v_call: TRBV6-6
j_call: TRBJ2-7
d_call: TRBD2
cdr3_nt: TGTGCCAGCAGTTATTTAGCGGGAGTAAACGAGCAGTACTTC
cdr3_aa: CASSYLAGVNEQYF

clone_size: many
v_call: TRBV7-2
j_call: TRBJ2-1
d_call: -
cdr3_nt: TGTGCCAGCAGCGGGGGACTCTCGCCCTTACAATATGAGCAGTTCTTC
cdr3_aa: CASSGGLSPLQYEQFF

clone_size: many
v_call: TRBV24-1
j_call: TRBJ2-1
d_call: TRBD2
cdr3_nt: TGTGCCACCAGTGTTGGGACTAGCGGGGTCAATGAGCAGTTCTTC
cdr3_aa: CATSVGTSGVNEQFF

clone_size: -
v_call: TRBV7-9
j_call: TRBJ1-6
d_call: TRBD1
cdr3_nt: TGTGCCAGCAGCCTTGACAGGGGGTATTATAATTCACCCCTCCACTTT
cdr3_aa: CASSLDRGYYNSPLHF

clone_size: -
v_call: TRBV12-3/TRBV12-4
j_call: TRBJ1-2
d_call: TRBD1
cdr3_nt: TGTGCCAGCAGCCCACAGGGGGCTCGGGACCACACCTTC
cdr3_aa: CASSPQGARDHTF

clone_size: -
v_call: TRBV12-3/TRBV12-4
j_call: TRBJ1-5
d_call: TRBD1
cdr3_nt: TGTGCCAGCAGTCAAACGTCGACAGGGGTGTCCCAGCATTTT
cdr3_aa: CASSQTSTGVSQHF

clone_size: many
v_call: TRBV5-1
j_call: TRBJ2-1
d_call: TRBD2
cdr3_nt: TGCGCCAGCAGCTCAGCGGGGGGCTACAATGAGCAGTTCTTC
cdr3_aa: CASSSAGGYNEQFF

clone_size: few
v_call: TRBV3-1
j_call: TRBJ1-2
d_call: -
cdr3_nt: TGTGCCAGCAGCCAACGACGGTCTAACTATGGCTACACCTTC
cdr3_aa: CASSQRRSNYGYTF

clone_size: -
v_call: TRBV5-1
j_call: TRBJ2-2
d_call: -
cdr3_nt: TGCGCCAGCAGTCAAAGCGAAACCGGGGAGCGGTTTTTT
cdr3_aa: CASSQSETGERFF

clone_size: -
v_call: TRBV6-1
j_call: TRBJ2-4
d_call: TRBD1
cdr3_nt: TGTGCCAGCAGTGAGTCGGGACAGGGGTACTTC
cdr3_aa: CASSESGQGYF

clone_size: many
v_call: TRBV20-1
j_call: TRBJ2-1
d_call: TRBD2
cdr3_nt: TGCAGTGCTACTGGGTTGGGACTAGCGGACTACAATGAGCAGTTCTTC
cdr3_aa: CSATGLGLADYNEQFF

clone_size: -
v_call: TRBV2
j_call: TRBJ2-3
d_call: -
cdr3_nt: TGTGCCAGCAGTGGTTTCGATACGCAGTATTTT
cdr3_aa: CASSGFDTQYF

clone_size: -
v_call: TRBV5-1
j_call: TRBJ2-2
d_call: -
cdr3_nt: TGCGCCAGCAGCTTCGTGGGGCCCAACACCGGGGAGCTGTTTTTT
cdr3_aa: CASSFVGPNTGELFF

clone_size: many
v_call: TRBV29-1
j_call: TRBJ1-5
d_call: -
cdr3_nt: TGCAGCGTTACTACCAGGGGACATCAGCCCCAGCATTTT
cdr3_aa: CSVTTRGHQPQHF

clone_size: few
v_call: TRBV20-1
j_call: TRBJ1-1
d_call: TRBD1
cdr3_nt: TGCAGTGCTCGAGACAGGGCAGGCGGGAACACTGAAGCTTTCTTT
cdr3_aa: CSARDRAGGNTEAFF

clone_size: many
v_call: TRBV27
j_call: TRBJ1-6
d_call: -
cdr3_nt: TGTGCCAGCAGTTTATTGGGGGGCGGCTATAATTCACCCCTCCACTTT
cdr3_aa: CASSLLGGGYNSPLHF

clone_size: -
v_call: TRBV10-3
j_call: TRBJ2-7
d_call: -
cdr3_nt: TGTGCCATCAGCCCCGACGGGGAGTATGGCTCCTACGAGCAGTACTTC
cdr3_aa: CAISPDGEYGSYEQYF

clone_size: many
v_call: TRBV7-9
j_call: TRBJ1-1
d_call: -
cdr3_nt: TGTGCCAGCACTGGAACGGGGCGGGGAACTGAAGCTTTCTTT
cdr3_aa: CASTGTGRGTEAFF

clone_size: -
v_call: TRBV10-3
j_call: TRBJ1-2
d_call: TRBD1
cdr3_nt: TGTGCCTCGCGGACAGGGGGCAAGTATGGCTACACCTTC
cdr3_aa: CASRTGGKYGYTF

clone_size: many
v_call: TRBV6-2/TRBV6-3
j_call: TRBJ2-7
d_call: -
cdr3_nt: TGTGCCAGCAGTTTCCGATACTCATACGAGCAGTACTTC
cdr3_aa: CASSFRYSYEQYF

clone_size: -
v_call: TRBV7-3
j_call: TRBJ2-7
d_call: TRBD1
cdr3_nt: TGTGCCAGCAGCTTATGGACAGGGGGGGAGCAGTACTTC
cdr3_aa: CASSLWTGGEQYF

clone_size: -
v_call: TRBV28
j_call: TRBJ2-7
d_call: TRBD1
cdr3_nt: TGTGCCAGCAGTTCTCGTGTTTGGACAGGGCCCTCCTACGAGCAGTACTTC
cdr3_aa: CASSSRVWTGPSYEQYF

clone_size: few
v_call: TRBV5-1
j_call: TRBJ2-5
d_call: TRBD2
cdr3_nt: TGCGCCAGCAGCTTGGCCGAAGGTCGCCTAGCGGACCGAGAGACCCAGTACTTC
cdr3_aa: CASSLAEGRLADRETQYF

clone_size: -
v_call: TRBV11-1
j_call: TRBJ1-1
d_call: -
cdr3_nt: TGTGCCAGCAGCTTAGCTTTCCAGGGAATCACTGAAGCTTTCTTT
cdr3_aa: CASSLAFQGITEAFF

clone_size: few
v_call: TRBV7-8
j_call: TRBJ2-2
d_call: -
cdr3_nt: TGTGCCAGCAGCTCACACTCTACCGGGGAGCTGTTTTTT
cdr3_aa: CASSSHSTGELFF

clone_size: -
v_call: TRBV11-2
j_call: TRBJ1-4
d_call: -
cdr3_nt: TGTGCCAGCAGCTTCGGGCAGGGGCCTAATGAAAAACTGTTTTTT
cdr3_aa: CASSFGQGPNEKLFF

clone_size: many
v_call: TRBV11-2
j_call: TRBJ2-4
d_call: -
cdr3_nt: TGTGCCAGCAGCTCCGAAGCGCTAGCCAAAAACATTCAGTACTTC
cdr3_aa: CASSSEALAKNIQYF